Each of the 21 T cell receptor beta chains below was sequenced from the same sample in a study of tumor-infiltrating lymphocytes in primary liver carcinoma. TCR beta cDNA was made from around 520 ng total RNA with a constant-region primer. For TCR beta, libraries were produced by three nested multiplex PCR rounds using slightly modified ARM-PCR. The two initial PCR rounds, roughly 9 cycles each, used TRBV1-TRBV30 forward and C-beta reverse primers. TCRdb used MiXCR to reprocess the multiplex PCR reads, holding one entry per CDR3 protein. In the table there are approximately 330,000 distinct CDR3 sequences, roughly 61% of which are singletons. The authors took blood RNA from unsorted whole blood and also extracted germline DNA. The sequencing input was peripheral blood. Every receptor here comes from a man aged 35 to 55 with primary liver carcinoma and hepatitis B virus infection.

On this clonotype itself: The junction departs from the called germline gene at one end, perhaps through a read error. V and J are TRBV4-1 and TRBJ1-6; D is ambiguous. There are 15 residues in the CDR3. Looked up from germline, CDR1 is MGHRA and CDR2 is YSYEKL. CDR3 nucleotide sequence: TGCGCCAGCAGCCAAGAAACGGCCAATCTTTCACCCCTCGACTTT. Residues: CASSQETANLSPLDF.

Note on this clonotype: One junction end does not reproduce the germline sequence, and a read error may be involved. The V call is TRBV11-1, the J call TRBJ2-3; D could derive from TRBD1 or TRBD2 (5 bases each). The CDR3 runs to 15 residues. The V gene's germline CDR1 is SGHAT and CDR2 FQDESV (reference sequence). In nucleotides, the CDR3 is TGTACCAGCAGCGAAGGTGGGGGTTTGACAGATATGCAGTATTTT. Translation gives CTSSEGGGLTDMQYF.

This clonotype was seen only a few times. The chain uses TRBV5-1 and TRBJ1-2; D gene uncertain. This CDR3 is built from 12 residues. CDR1 and CDR2 (germline): SGHRS, YFSETQ. The V end lost 0 bases, the J end lost 8 bases, and 8 bases lay between the germline ends. CDR3 region: CASSLDGKGYTF. CDR3 in DNA: TGCGCCAGCAGCTTGGACGGGAAGGGCTACACCTTC. Based on the CDR3 plus reference TRBV5-1 and TRBJ1-2, the full variable domain is KAGVTQTPRYLIKTRGQQVTLSCSPISGHRSVSWYQQTPGQGLQFLFEYFSETQRNKGNFPGRFSGRQFSNSRSEMNVSTLELGDSALYLCASSLDGKGYTFGSGTRLTVV.

The chain recombines TRBV5-6 with TRBJ2-5; D remains ambiguous. The V end was cut by 1 base, the J end by 5 bases, with 18 bases between. Germline CDR1 is SGHDT and CDR2 is YYEEEE. The CDR3 is made up of 16 amino acids. The CDR3 loop reads CASSLRSAVDPETQYF. CDR3 bases: TGTGCCAGCAGCTTGAGGTCGGCGGTGGATCCGGAGACCCAGTACTTC. The variable domain in full, with the rest retrieved from reference TRBV5-6 and TRBJ2-5, is DAGVTQSPTHLIKTRGQQVTLRCSPKSGHDTVSWYQQALGQGPQFIFQYYEEEERQRGNFPDRFSGHQFPNYSSELNVNALLLGDSALYLCASSLRSAVDPETQYFGPGTRLLVL.

For this clonotype: Since the CDR3 does not end with the conserved phenylalanine or tryptophan, this likely comes from a read error. The chain is built from TRBV11-2 and TRBJ2-3, with 9 bases aligning to TRBD1. This CDR3 spans 17 amino acids. Germline CDR1 is SGHAT and CDR2 is FQNNGV. V gave up 7 bases and J gave up 1 base; unmatched junction bases: 12. CDR3 nucleotide sequence: TGTGCCAGCAACCGGGACAGGGTTCGGTCGGGCACAGATACGCAGTATGTT. Translating it yields CASNRDRVRSGTDTQYV.

The chain joins TRBV6-6 to TRBJ1-1; 9 bases are a match to TRBD1. V shed 5 bases, J shed 7 bases, and the junction held 5 bases outside the gene matches. Looked up from germline, CDR1 is MNHNY and CDR2 is SVGAGI (reference sequence). The CDR3 has 13 amino acids. The CDR3 nucleotides read TGTGCCAGCAGTAGACAGGGGGGGAGTGAAGCTTTCTTT. As protein: CASSRQGGSEAFF.

The chain joins TRBV4-2 to TRBJ2-7, with unresolved D. The CDR3 length is 14 residues. V dropped 5 bases and J dropped 6 bases, with 17 bases sitting between them. Germline CDR1 is LGHNA and CDR2 is YNFKEQ. CDR3 DNA sequence: TGTGCCAGCAGCGGTGGAGTCGGCGTTTCCGAGCAGTACTTC. Amino acid sequence: CASSGGVGVSEQYF.

Comment on this clonotype: One end of the junction is discordant with germline, which a read error may explain. V usage is TRBV29-1 and J usage is TRBJ1-2; D remains unclear. CDR3 size: 16 residues. Germline CDR1 is SQVTM and CDR2 is ANQGSEA. The CDR3 here is CSVALGPYGQKGGYTF. The CDR3 DNA reads as TGCAGTGTTGCCTTAGGCCCTTATGGTCAGAAAGGAGGCTACACCTTC.

As to this clonotype: With a much larger clone just one base away, this may be a read error. As the CDR3 is not closed by the conserved phenylalanine or tryptophan, this likely results from a read error. The chain couples TRBV12-3 or TRBV12-4 to TRBJ1-2; D is perhaps TRBD1 (6 bases). The CDR3 has 13 residues. V lost 3 bases, J lost 4 bases, and 9 bases lay in between. CDR3 nucleotide sequence: TGTGCCAGCAGTTTTGGACAGTTCTATGGCTACACCTTA. This sequence encodes CASSFGQFYGYTL.

This clonotype appeared many times. The chain links TRBV11-2 to TRBJ1-3, with D unresolved. The CDR3 is 13 amino acids. Germline V gene data show CDR1 as SGHAT and CDR2 as FQNNGV. V lost 8 bases and J 0 bases, leaving 8 bases between the germline ends. This CDR3 is CASSPDSGNTIYF. The CDR3 DNA sequence: TGTGCCAGCTCCCCAGACTCTGGAAACACCATATATTTT.

The V and J genes are TRBV28 and TRBJ2-7; D is perhaps TRBD1 (6 bases). The CDR3 loop spans 14 amino acids. Germline loops: CDR1 MDHEN, CDR2 SYDVKM. V was clipped by 5 bases and J by 2 bases, with 13 bases between them. The CDR3: CASSQPGHTYEQYF. CDR3 DNA sequence: TGTGCCAGCAGTCAACCGGGACATACCTACGAGCAGTACTTC.

This clonotype has a count of ten or more. J is TRBJ1-6 and V is TRBV6-2 or TRBV6-3, with 8 bases aligning to TRBD1. V dropped 6 bases and J dropped 10; count of bases not matched to a gene: 14. Germline loops: CDR1 MNHEY, CDR2 SVGEGT. This CDR3 spans 16 amino acids. The CDR3 nucleotides are TGTGCCAGCAGCCGAAGGACAGGGCACGATGGCTCACCCCTCCACTTT. This gives the protein CASSRRTGHDGSPLHF.

About this clonotype itself: One end of the junction does not line up with germline, which may come from a read error. V usage is TRBV6-1 and J usage is TRBJ1-6, with D perhaps matching TRBD1 (6 bases). The CDR3 runs to 14 residues. The germline gives CDR1 MNHNS, CDR2 SASEGT. The CDR3 DNA follows: TGTGCCGTCAAAGAACAGGGTTACAATTCACCACTCCACTTT. Its translation is CAVKEQGYNSPLHF.

A word on this clonotype: Its ends do not fully match the called genes, so a read error is possible. The chain combines TRBV11-2 with TRBJ2-1; D gene uncertain. Germline loops: CDR1 SGHAT, CDR2 FQNNGV. This CDR3 has 14 residues. The CDR3 nucleotides read TGTGCCAACAGCCGGATGTTAGGTTACAGTGAGCAGTTCTTC. The encoded protein is CANSRMLGYSEQFF.

Note on this clonotype: One end of the junction fails to match germline, which may point to a read error. This chain links TRBV11-2 with TRBJ1-5; D perhaps matches TRBD1 (5 bases). CDR1 is SGHAT and CDR2 is FQNNGV in the germline V gene. This CDR3 has 15 amino acids. The CDR3 sequence: CASNLEDTGSQPQHF. The CDR3 DNA is TGTGCCAGCAACTTAGAGGACACGGGAAGTCAGCCCCAGCATTTT.

This clonotype was counted once. An end of the junction does not agree with germline; a read error may underlie this. The chain links TRBV11-2 to TRBJ1-2; 7 nucleotides align to TRBD1. The CDR3 totals 16 residues. Germline V CDR1 and CDR2: SGHAT, FQNNGV. CDR3 amino acids: CANSKPGQYSDVRIPF. The CDR3 DNA reads as TGTGCCAACAGCAAACCGGGACAGTATTCAGACGTGCGGATACCCTTC.

This clonotype was recorded only once. This may stem from a read error, because a much larger clone lies one nucleotide away. The chain couples TRBV4-1 to TRBJ1-4; D is perhaps TRBD1 (5 bases). V was shortened by 3 bases and J by 1 base, with 18 bases between the two germline ends. Germline V CDR1 and CDR2: MGHRA, YSYEKL. The CDR3 totals 18 residues. CDR3 amino acids: CASSQDPGWGLTNEKLFF. For the CDR3, the DNA is TGCGCCAGCAGCCAGGACCCCGGGTGGGGACTAACTAATGAAAAACTGTTTTTT.

In the case of this clonotype: This may arise from a read error, as a much more abundant clone is one base away. The V gene is TRBV10-1, the J gene TRBJ2-2; no firm D call. CDR1 and CDR2 from the germline V gene are WNHNN and SYGVQD (reference sequence). This CDR3 region has 13 residues. The CDR3 sequence is CANSEMLSGELFF. CDR3 coding DNA: TGCGCCAACAGTGAAATGCTCTCCGGGGAGCTGTTTTTT.

This clonotype was detected ten times or more. The genes are TRBV6-2 or TRBV6-3 and TRBJ2-1, with D possibly TRBD2 on 5 matching bases. V lost 7 bases to trimming and J lost 4 bases, with 14 bases between them. There are 14 residues in the CDR3. Germline V lookup: CDR1 MNHEY, CDR2 SVGEGT. CDR3 coding DNA: TGTGCCAGCAAATCCAGCGGAATTTACAATGAGCAGTTCTTC. Translated: CASKSSGIYNEQFF.

In its sample, this clonotype was seen many times. This chain uses TRBV5-4 with TRBJ1-1, with D maybe TRBD1 (6 bases). V dropped 2 bases and J dropped 7 bases, with 12 bases sitting between them. CDR3 size: 13 residues. Germline lookup yields CDR1 SGHNT and CDR2 YYREEE (reference sequence). The CDR3 sequence is CASSFTGLGEAFF. CDR3 bases: TGTGCCAGCAGCTTTACAGGGTTGGGTGAAGCTTTCTTT. Full variable domain (outside the CDR3, taken from reference TRBV5-4 and TRBJ1-1): ETGVTQSPTHLIKTRGQQVTLRCSSQSGHNTVSWYQQALGQGPQFIFQYYREEENGRGNFPPRFSGLQFPNYSSELNVNALELDDSALYLCASSFTGLGEAFFGQGTRLTVV.

This clonotype was counted many times. V and J are TRBV6-5 and TRBJ1-2; D is undetermined. CDR1 is MNHEY, CDR2 SVGAGI, per germline. There are 12 residues in the CDR3. Trimming took off 8 bases at V and 8 bases at J, with 15 bases between the two ends. CDR3 DNA sequence: TGTGCCAGCCGGAGTGACATGGGGGGCTACACCTTC. Its protein is CASRSDMGGYTF.